The present entry profiles one TCR beta chain with its context. The sample is drawn from a study of blood T cell repertoires in COVID-19. Across the study: PBMCs, B-cell-depleted T cells, or T cells provided the cDNA or gDNA that made up the material.

Germline V gene sequence: CDR1 LGHNA, CDR2 YSLEER. With 3 bases removed from V and 4 bases from J, the gap between germline ends came to 24 bases. The CDR3 consists of 18 residues. Libraries were prepared by immunoSEQ multiplex PCR; TCRdb keeps only in-frame clonotypes and omits some of them. The sample carries around 130,000 clones, about 89% recorded once. The chain carries TRBV4-3 and TRBJ1-2, with a weak D call TRBD1 (6 bases). The TCR comes from a man aged 45-60 years with active or convalescent COVID-19. Sequencing was carried out using peripheral blood. The CDR3 bases are TGCGCCAGCAGCCAGTGGACAGCGGAGAACGAAAAATTCTATGGCTACACCTTC. Translated, it gives CASSQWTAENEKFYGYTF.